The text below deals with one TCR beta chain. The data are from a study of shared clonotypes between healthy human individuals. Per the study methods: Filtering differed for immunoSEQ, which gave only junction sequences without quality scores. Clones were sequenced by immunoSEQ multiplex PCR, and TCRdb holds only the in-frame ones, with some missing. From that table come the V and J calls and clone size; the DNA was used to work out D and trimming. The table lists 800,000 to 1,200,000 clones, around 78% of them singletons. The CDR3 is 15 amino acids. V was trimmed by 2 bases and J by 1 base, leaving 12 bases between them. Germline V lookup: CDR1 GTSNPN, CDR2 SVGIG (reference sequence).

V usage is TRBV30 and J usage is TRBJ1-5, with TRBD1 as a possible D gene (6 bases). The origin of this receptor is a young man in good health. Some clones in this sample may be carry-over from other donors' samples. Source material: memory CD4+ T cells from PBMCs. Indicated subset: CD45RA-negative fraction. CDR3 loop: CAWSSFGTSNQPQHF. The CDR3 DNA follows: TGTGCCTGGAGTTCTTTTGGGACAAGCAATCAGCCCCAGCATTTT.